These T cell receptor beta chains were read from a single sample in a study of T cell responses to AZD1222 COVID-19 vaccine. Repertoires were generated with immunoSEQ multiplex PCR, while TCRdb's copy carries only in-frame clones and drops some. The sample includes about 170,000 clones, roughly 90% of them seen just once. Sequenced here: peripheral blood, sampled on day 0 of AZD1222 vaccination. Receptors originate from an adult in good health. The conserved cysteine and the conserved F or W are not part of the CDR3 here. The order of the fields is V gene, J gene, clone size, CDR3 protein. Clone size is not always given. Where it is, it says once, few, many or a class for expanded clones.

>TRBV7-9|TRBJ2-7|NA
ASSPLWAVNSYEQY
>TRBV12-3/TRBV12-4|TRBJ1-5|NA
ASSSGYNQPQH
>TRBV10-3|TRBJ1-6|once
AISVNRDNSPLH
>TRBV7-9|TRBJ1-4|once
ASSSGQGGEKLF
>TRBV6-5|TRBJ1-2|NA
ASSYSIQGPYGYT
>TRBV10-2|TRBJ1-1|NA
ASSEGWGTEAF
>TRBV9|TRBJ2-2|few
ASSDSAGNTGELF
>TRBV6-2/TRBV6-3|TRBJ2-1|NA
ASSYIQGWGNEQF
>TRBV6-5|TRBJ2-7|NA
ASNRPGGKSYEQY
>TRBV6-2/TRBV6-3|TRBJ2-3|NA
ASSYLDTQY
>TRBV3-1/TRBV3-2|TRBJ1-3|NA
ASSLMDRAAGNTIY
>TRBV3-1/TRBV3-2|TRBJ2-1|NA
ASSQASGGAGNEQF
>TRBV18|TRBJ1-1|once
ASSPVTGGTTEAF
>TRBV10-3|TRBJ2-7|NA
AISELAGEHHSYEQY
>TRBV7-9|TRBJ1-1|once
ASSLAGGSNTEAF
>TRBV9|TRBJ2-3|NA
ASSVQGGTDTQY
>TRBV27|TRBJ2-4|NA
ASSLGWRDIQY
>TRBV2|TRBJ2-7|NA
ASRTGGTYEQY
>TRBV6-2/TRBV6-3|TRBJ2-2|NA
ASSYSGLAGVGELF
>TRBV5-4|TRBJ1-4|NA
ASSLWADRSNEKLF
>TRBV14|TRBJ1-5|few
ASSRDRRQPQH
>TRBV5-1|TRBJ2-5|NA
ASSRDLGETQY
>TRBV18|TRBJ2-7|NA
ASSPGLSGEQY
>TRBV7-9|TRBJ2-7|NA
ASSSPVGQGAREQY
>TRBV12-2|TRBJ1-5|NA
ASRLAGNQPQH
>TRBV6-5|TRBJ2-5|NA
ASTPLARETQY
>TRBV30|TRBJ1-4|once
AWSVMRGRTEKLF
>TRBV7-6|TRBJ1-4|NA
ASSPNSGDGEKLF
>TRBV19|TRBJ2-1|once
ASSINGQGTYGNEQF
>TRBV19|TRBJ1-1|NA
ASIFGREAF
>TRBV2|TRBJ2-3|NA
ASRGLPTDTQY
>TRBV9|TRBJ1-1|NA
ASSRDRGSEAF
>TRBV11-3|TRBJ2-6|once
ASIYDMDSGANVLT
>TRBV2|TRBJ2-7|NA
ASSARTSGEYEQY
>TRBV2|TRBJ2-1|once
ASSYGQGRGNEQF
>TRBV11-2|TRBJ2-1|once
ASSLGLGFSSYNEQF
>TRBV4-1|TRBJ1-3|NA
ASSQRLTGYPEDTIY
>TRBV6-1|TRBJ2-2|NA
ASCDRGRSGGELF
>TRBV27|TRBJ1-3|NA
ASSSLGQGGGNTIY
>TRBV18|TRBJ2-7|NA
ASSLTGPGGSYEQY
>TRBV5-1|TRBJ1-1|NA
ASSLTLGNTEAF
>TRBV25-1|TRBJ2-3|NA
ASSDSDTQY
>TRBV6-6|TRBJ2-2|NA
ASSHRQGLAFGTGELF